The 11 T cell receptor beta chains below all came from one sample that was sequenced in a study. TCRdb re-called the 5' RACE reads with MiXCR, one entry per CDR3 protein. This table holds some 62,000 distinct CDR3 sequences, almost 30% found once. The sample comprised tumor-infiltrating naive CD4+ T cells sorted from the breast tumor. Subset defined: naive CD4+ T cells, CD4+CD45RA+CD25-. All receptors derive from a female donor with breast cancer.

This clonotype was found a few times. The rearrangement uses TRBV12-3 or TRBV12-4 and TRBJ1-5; 8 bases fit TRBD1. V dropped 6 bases and J dropped 7; count of bases not matched to a gene: 5. This CDR3 is built from 13 residues. Here the CDR3 DNA reads TGTGCCAGCAGCCAGGACAGGGTCCAGCCCCAGCATTTT. Translating it yields CASSQDRVQPQHF.

The chain couples TRBV4-2 to TRBJ1-6, with no clear D. The CDR3 has 12 residues. Trimming removed 1 base at V and 9 bases at J, with 4 bases between. Germline CDR1 reads LGHNA; CDR2 reads YNFKEQ. The CDR3 protein is CASSQGSSPLHF. CDR3 nucleotide sequence: TGTGCCAGCAGCCAAGGTTCTTCACCCCTCCACTTT.

This chain links TRBV6-2 or TRBV6-3 with TRBJ1-6; TRBD1 matches 7 bases. J lost 9 bases, V lost 8 bases, and 1 base had no gene match. In germline, CDR1 is MNHEY, CDR2 SVGEGT. CDR3 length: 11 amino acids. This CDR3 reads CASAGGSPLHF. In nucleotides, the CDR3 is TGTGCCAGCGCAGGGGGTTCACCCCTCCACTTT.

V gene TRBV12-3 or TRBV12-4 combines with J gene TRBJ2-7; 11 positions match TRBD2. CDR3 length equals 16 residues. V lost 6 bases, J lost 2 bases, and 9 bases stayed unmatched. CDR3 sequence (DNA): TGTGCCAGCAGGCGCGGGGCGACTAGCGGGGCCTACGAGCAGTACTTC. This codes for CASRRGATSGAYEQYF.

This clonotype has just a few counts. The chain recombines TRBV4-1 with TRBJ1-3, with 7 positions matching TRBD1. CDR3 length equals 17 residues. Trimming at V came to 1 base and at J to 2 bases, leaving 8 bases not matched to a gene. CDR1 is MGHRA and CDR2 is YSYEKL in the germline V gene. The CDR3 nucleotides read TGCGCCAGCAGCCAAGGCCTCCAACAGGGGACTGGAAACACCATATATTTT. It yields the protein CASSQGLQQGTGNTIYF.

This clonotype was counted only a few times. A read error is likely, as this CDR3 ends without the conserved phenylalanine or tryptophan. The chain joins TRBV6-2 or TRBV6-3 to TRBJ2-2; 9 bases align to TRBD2. This CDR3 region has 15 residues. Unmatched junction bases numbered 7, after V lost 6 bases and J lost 5 bases. CDR1 is MNHEY, CDR2 SVGEGT, per germline. The CDR3 sequence: CASSHSGSSTGELFV. DNA for the CDR3: TGTGCCAGCAGCCATAGCGGGAGCAGTACCGGGGAGCTGTTTGTT.

This clonotype came up once. This rearrangement joins TRBV28 to TRBJ2-1; 9 nucleotides line up with TRBD2. Trimming took 6 bases from V and 5 from J; bases not matched to a gene: 11. The CDR3 consists of 16 residues. CDR1 and CDR2 from the germline V gene are MDHEN and SYDVKM. CDR3 DNA sequence: TGTGCCAGCAGCCATCTCGCGGGAGGGAAAAACAATGAGCAGTTCTTC. Protein: CASSHLAGGKNNEQFF.

This clonotype has just a few counts. At one boundary the junction diverges from the germline segment, which might be a read error. The rearrangement joins TRBV7-2 to TRBJ1-2; weak D call: TRBD1 (5 bases). CDR1 SGHTA and CDR2 FQGNSA come from the germline V gene. The CDR3 loop spans 14 amino acids. CDR3: CASSYRDSNYGCTF. The CDR3 coding sequence is TGTGCCAGCAGCTACCGTGACAGTAACTATGGCTGCACCTTC.

The chain employs TRBV20-1 and TRBJ1-5, with D unresolved. This CDR3 is 13 amino acids long. Germline CDR1 DFQATT, CDR2 SNEGSKA (reference sequence). The V and J ends lost 6 bases and 6 bases respectively, with 15 bases between them. The CDR3 DNA reads as TGCAGTGCCCAGACGCCTGCGGGTCAGCCCCAGCATTTT. The encoded protein is CSAQTPAGQPQHF.

This clonotype was picked up many times. The rearrangement links TRBV5-1 to TRBJ1-1; D gene uncertain. V was trimmed by 2 bases and J by 4 bases, leaving 9 bases between them. This CDR3 has 13 amino acids. The germline V gene has CDR1 SGHRS and CDR2 YFSETQ. The CDR3 sequence: CASSLHGSTEAFF. CDR3 in DNA: TGCGCCAGCAGCTTACATGGGAGCACTGAAGCTTTCTTT.

The table lists this clonotype with a count of one. J is TRBJ2-7 and V is TRBV20-1, with D possibly matching TRBD2 (6 bases). V was cut by 5 bases and J by 2 bases, with 10 bases left in between. The CDR3 has 12 amino acids. Germline V gene sequence: CDR1 DFQATT, CDR2 SNEGSKA (reference sequence). The CDR3 DNA follows: TGCAGTGCTCGGCGGGGTCCCTACGAGCAGTACTTC. Protein sequence: CSARRGPYEQYF.